This T cell receptor (beta chain) was sequenced during a study of cytomegalovirus exposure and HLA in healthy donors. PCR primers comprised 60 Vbeta and 13 Jbeta primers. This table comes from immunoSEQ multiplex PCR, and its TCRdb copy is limited to in-frame clones, with some not included. The repertoire consists of some 130,000 clones, with approximately 74% occurring once and the leading ten covering around 7.2%. The clonotype comes from a male donor in good health and CMV-seronegative. Sequenced material: PBMCs.

The CDR3 DNA is TGCGCCAGCAGTGAGTCGGAGCTAGCGAATGAGCAGTTCTTC. Protein sequence: CASSESELANEQFF. V gene TRBV10-2 combines with J gene TRBJ2-1; TRBD2 might be the D (6 bases). Germline V lookup: CDR1 WSHSY, CDR2 SAAADI. The V end was cut by 0 bases, the J end by 7 bases, with 10 bases between. The CDR3 consists of 14 residues.